This record covers a single TCR beta chain. Its antigen is unknown. No qualities accompany the bases; no much larger clone lies one base away. The source of the sample is a study of cytomegalovirus exposure and HLA in healthy donors listed by TCRdb under 2017. In terms of the full investigation: An earlier analysis of roughly 630 of the donors reported 250 to 300 Gb of sequence data and 117 million unique TCR beta sequences from about 179 million T cells. Rather than using new phenotypic data, the later analysis identified candidate immune exposures from TCR beta sequences and from how often those sequences occurred across donors. On average, 235,054 unique TCR beta nucleotide sequences were sequenced per donor among 398 genotyped donors of the cohort, with 15% to 20% of those sequences being non-productive. Besides the first cohort of around 670 subjects, a separate validation cohort made up of over 100 different subjects was used. Several DR-DQ haplotypes were handled as single units for association and clustering, since linkage in the cohort was strong. A later genetic analysis took genome-wide SNP genotypes for about 55% of the roughly 670 donors and used that subset as a discovery cohort. All discovery cohort repertoires had been generated on a single sequencing platform. An early release that covered several hundred HLA-typed donors contained approximately 300 gigabases of sequencing data and 70 million to 100 million unique TCR sequences. The study aimed to test whether cataloging public T cell receptors could reveal signatures of past pathogen exposure. High-throughput TCR immunosequencing, statistical association of individual TCRs with disease status, and machine learning were combined to predict cytomegalovirus infection status. Donor age, sex, ethnicity and CMV serostatus were compiled together with the repertoire data. The number of donors typed differed by locus, with roughly 629-640 for A, B, C, DRB1 and DQB1, around 500 for DQA1, over 600 for DPA1, and some 450 for DPB1. In a later analysis, previously published TCR beta repertoires from several hundred donors were re-analyzed and high-resolution HLA genotyping was added so that TCR occurrence patterns could be studied. An earlier analysis of about 600 of the donors used high-throughput TCR beta sequencing to judge whether each TCR beta V gene segment behaved as functional or pseudogenic. The study used immunosequencing to profile the T cell repertoires of approximately 630 subjects and linked those repertoires to cytomegalovirus serostatus. Both class I and class II loci were covered by HLA typing, at four-digit resolution. Of the approximately 370 genotyped donors, roughly 76% were placed in the genetic ancestry cluster associated with self-reported Caucasian donors.

Library preparation employed the immunoSEQ multiplex PCR assay. For the multiplex PCR, a mixture combining 60 forward primers for TCR Vbeta segments and 13 reverse primers for TCR Jbeta segments was used. A multiplex PCR assay on genomic DNA amplified the CDR3 region of rearranged TCR beta genes. The Illumina HiSeq System was used to sequence the amplified TCR beta libraries as 87-base-pair reads. As for how the authors treated the data: Across the roughly 600 repertoires, a later analysis counted approximately 83 million unique TCR beta chains, around 10 million of which were shared by at least two donors. Raw reads were error-corrected and collapsed into unique sequences by a nearest-neighbor algorithm in which closely related sequences were merged to remove PCR and sequencing errors. Alignment of CDR3 sequences to IMGT reference sequences was used to assign V, D and J gene segments. For a sequence to be retained, a match of at least six nucleotides to both a V gene segment and a J gene segment was required. Rearrangements were classified as productive when the CDR3 lacked stop codons and remained in frame with V and J, and all other rearrangements were classified as non-productive. CDR3 was defined according to IMGT convention as the region running from the second conserved V-encoded cysteine to the conserved J-encoded phenylalanine. The earlier analysis of some 600 of the donors excluded sequences that lacked an unambiguous match to a single V gene segment. In an earlier analysis of more than 500 of the donors, a V segment was called functional when productive rearrangements were above 56.7%, and segregating when the standard deviation between donors exceeded 5%. A statistical classification framework was built for diagnosing cytomegalovirus status from the catalog of TCR beta chain sequences. In a later analysis, TCR nucleotide sequences were compared against IMGT/GENE-DB human TR gene sequences so that V and J genes could be assigned. The TCRdist pipeline was used in a later analysis to assign CDR3 sequences and most-parsimonious VDJ recombination scenarios. In a later analysis, every TCR beta chain was defined by the combination of its CDR3 amino acid sequence and its V-gene family, and reads without a unique V-gene family were dropped. In a later analysis, approximately 590 highly shared, low-generation-probability nucleotide sequences were removed to address suspected cross-contamination and a sequencing artifact. A later analysis calculated a clonal expansion index for each public chain from normalized within-repertoire ranks of inferred template counts. A later analysis computed generation probabilities with a VDJ recombination model fitted to out-of-frame rearrangements, and checked the results against IGoR. A later analysis scored TCR-TCR, TCR-HLA and TCR-CMV co-occurrence with hypergeometric tests, applying a repertoire-size bias correction to TCR pairs. In a later analysis, false discovery rates were estimated by permuting HLA or CMV assignments 20 times. In a later analysis, co-occurring TCRs were grouped with DBSCAN, and TCRdist sequence similarity was added when clustering was performed within HLA-allele-positive subsets. For co-occurrence clustering, repertoires with fewer than 30,000 or more than 120,000 public chains were excluded, along with four or five repertoires with anomalous nucleotide sharing. In its TCRdb copy, this immuneACCESS table keeps in-frame sequences only and misses some clones. Where compared with another copy, unresolved V genes explain less than half of these, and the others have no known cause. The DNA gave D and trimming, while V, J and clone size come from that table. The sample profile shows 150,000 to 200,000 clones; under 80% of them were found once. The top ten clonotypes cover 2.5% to 3% of the sample.

General findings and caveats noted by the study authors: According to a later analysis, TCR association rates differed among HLA loci, with DRB1 alleles showing the most associated TCRs and HLA-C alleles showing the fewest. The 87-base-pair reads could not distinguish some IMGT-functional V segments, including TRBV6-2 and TRBV6-3, so those segments were excluded. Compared with equally common non-associated chains, HLA-associated TCR beta chains in a later analysis were more clonally expanded and had lower generation probabilities. The classifier was reported to diagnose cytomegalovirus status with high specificity and sensitivity in both the original and validation cohorts. In an earlier analysis of roughly 560 of the donors, most TCR beta V segments were observed in productive rearrangements about 90% or about 30% of the time, broadly matching IMGT annotations. In the study, roughly 160 TCR beta chains were listed as associated with cytomegalovirus. Linkage disequilibrium might explain the correlated functional status among segregating V segments, but an unknown experimental factor could not be excluded. The only immune exposure information available for the cohort was CMV serostatus. While some public TCRs were present in many individuals, most TCR sequences turned up only very rarely across donors. Only TCR beta chains were sequenced in this cohort, and the absence of alpha or paired-chain data limited detectable features. In a later analysis, several top co-occurrence clusters were reported to appear linked to parvovirus B19, influenza, CMV and Epstein-Barr virus. In vitro tests confirmed that a few of the cytomegalovirus-associated TCR beta chains recognize cytomegalovirus antigens. Because some donors lacked HLA typing at each locus, the association tests relied only on the typed subset. Sequencing depth was assumed to be roughly uniform across donors in the presence/absence analyses, though that assumption may not hold. According to a later genetic analysis, donors in an Asian-associated ancestry cluster had fewer N-insertions in productive TCRs than the approximately 670-donor mean. A cluster of highly shared sequence variants was judged likely to represent a technical artifact of the sequencing pipeline. A further reported finding was that TCR beta sequences accurately predicted the HLA-A and HLA-B alleles for most subjects in the first cohort. The earlier analysis of a few hundred of the donors excluded approximately 17 rarely observed V segments, including chromosome 9 orphons, because counts were too low. At a false discovery rate of 0.05, a later analysis linked 16,951 TCR beta sequences to specific HLA alleles. When HLA alleles, especially DR and DQ, strongly co-occurred, TCR associations were difficult to assign to individual alleles. In a later analysis, most CMV-associated TCR beta chains were found to appear HLA-restricted, with HLA associations seemingly driven largely by CMV exposure. It was suggested by the authors that the approach could potentially be generalized to other disease states and immunological phenotypes. V-gene and J-gene trimming of TCR beta chains was associated with a missense DCLRE1C variant in a later genetic analysis, and the association was replicated in an independent cohort.

Cut back by 7 bases and 4 bases, the V and J ends lie 20 bases apart. The CDR3 covers 16 residues, taking in both the cysteine and the phenylalanine. The only DNA kept is the CDR3, 48 bases in frame from the first base. The germline V gene encodes CDR1 LNHDA and CDR2 SQIVND (reference sequence). The cohort comprised 670 or so healthy bone marrow donors. At the time of sampling, every cohort member was nominally healthy, though immune exposures that went unrecorded were likely present. The donor tested CMV seronegative and was one of the 352 seronegative cohort members. A peripheral blood sample was provided by each donor, and peripheral blood mononuclear cells were used for TCR beta sequencing. The Qiagen DNeasy Blood Extraction Kit was used to extract genomic DNA from the blood cell samples.

Specimen: PBMCs. This chain is built from TRBV19 and TRBJ2-1; there is no confident call for the D gene. The TCR originated in a middle-aged man in good health and CMV-seronegative. The CDR3 protein is CASNPRFGLRYNEQFF. The sequence in DNA is TGTGCCAGTAACCCCAGATTTGGTCTCAGGTACAATGAGCAGTTCTTC.